This entry lists 23 T cell receptor beta chains sequenced from one sample in a study of blood T cells in healthy people across ages. With a J-beta primer mix and a sample-barcoded 5' primer, a second PCR ran roughly 6 to 12 cycles. TCRdb re-derived calls from the 5' RACE reads in MiXCR, one entry per CDR3 protein. In the table there are 800,000 to 900,000 distinct CDR3 sequences, 62% of which are singletons. What was sequenced was blood. Every receptor here comes from a man younger than 45 in good health.

The chain couples TRBV9 to TRBJ2-7; D remains unclear. V was shortened by 0 bases and J by 4 bases, with 14 bases between the two germline ends. The CDR3 runs to 15 residues. Germline loops: CDR1 SGDLS, CDR2 YYNGEE. The CDR3 DNA reads as TGTGCCAGCAGCGTAGGGTCCGCGGATGGGTACGAGCAGTACTTC. The encoded protein is CASSVGSADGYEQYF.

The chain is built from TRBV29-1 and TRBJ1-4; 7 bases map to TRBD1. The CDR3 runs 13 residues. V dropped 7 bases and J dropped 4; count of bases not matched to a gene: 6. CDR1 is SQVTM and CDR2 is ANQGSEA in the germline V gene. CDR3 in DNA: TGCAGCGCCGAGGACAGGAGTAATGAAAAACTGTTTTTT. Translation: CSAEDRSNEKLFF.

The chain links TRBV3-1 to TRBJ2-7, with D perhaps matching TRBD2 (6 bases). Trimming cost V 1 base and J 0 bases, with 16 bases left between them. This CDR3 contains 17 residues. Germline V CDR1 and CDR2: LGHDT, YNNKEL (reference sequence). Here the CDR3 reads CASSQVGGDPTSYEQYF. The CDR3 DNA is TGTGCCAGCAGCCAAGTTGGAGGGGACCCTACCTCCTACGAGCAGTACTTC.

A word on this clonotype: At one of its ends the junction is not consistent with the germline gene, which may arise from a read error. The rearrangement joins TRBV7-9 to TRBJ2-4, with D tentatively TRBD1 (5 bases). The CDR3 has 15 residues. CDR1 is SEHNR, CDR2 FQNEAQ, per germline (reference sequence). This CDR3 reads CASSFQGSPKNIQNF. The CDR3 DNA is TGTGCCAGCAGCTTTCAGGGTAGTCCCAAAAACATTCAGAACTTC.

This clonotype was recorded a few times. V usage is TRBV29-1 and J usage is TRBJ2-3; D remains unclear. The CDR3 extends over 11 amino acids. Germline-derived CDR1 and CDR2 are SQVTM and ANQGSEA. The ends were cut back, 6 bases at V and 6 bases at J, with 10 bases in the middle. CDR3 protein: CSVRHSDTQYF. CDR3 in DNA: TGCAGCGTACGACATTCGGATACGCAGTATTTT.

V gene TRBV4-3 combines with J gene TRBJ2-2; the match to TRBD1 covers 8 bases. V lost 4 bases to trimming and J lost 4 bases; unmatched junction nucleotides: 5. There are 15 residues in the CDR3. Germline CDR1 reads LGHNA; CDR2 reads YSLEER. CDR3 sequence: CASSLDRGSTGELFF. The DNA for the CDR3 is TGCGCCAGCAGCCTAGACAGGGGAAGCACCGGGGAGCTGTTTTTT.

The V and J genes are TRBV12-3 or TRBV12-4 and TRBJ2-7; 9 nucleotides agree with TRBD1. The CDR3 is 15 residues long. V trimming: 7 bases; J trimming: 4 bases; junction bases outside the gene matches: 11. CDR3 sequence (DNA): TGTGCCAGCACTACTCTACAGGGGGCGGCGTACGAGCAGTACTTC. Encoded protein: CASTTLQGAAYEQYF.

This clonotype was detected only once. One end of the junction is discordant with germline, which a read error may explain. J is TRBJ2-7 and V is TRBV10-3; D gene ambiguous. The length of the CDR3 is 14 residues. Germline-derived CDR1 and CDR2 are ENHRY and SYGVKD. The CDR3 coding sequence is TGTACCATCAGTCCAGGTCTTAGCTCCTACGAGCAGTACTTC. Translation gives CTISPGLSSYEQYF.

On this clonotype: At one end, the junction sequence differs from germline, possibly due to a read error. V usage is TRBV11-1 and J usage is TRBJ1-5, with a tentative D call TRBD1 (6 bases). The CDR3 has 13 amino acids. CDR1 SGHAT and CDR2 FQDESV come from the germline V gene (reference sequence). In DNA, the CDR3 is TGTGCCGGCAGCCTTAACAGGGACCAGCCCCAGCATTTT. The encoded protein is CAGSLNRDQPQHF.

V and J are TRBV6-6 and TRBJ2-1; TRBD1 or TRBD2 may be the D gene (5 bases each). This CDR3 spans 15 amino acids. V was pared by 9 bases and J by 6 bases, with 21 bases between. Germline V lookup: CDR1 MNHNY, CDR2 SVGAGI (reference sequence). The CDR3 region is CASLNRDRNPNEQFF. The CDR3, as DNA: TGTGCCAGTCTGAACCGGGACCGTAACCCCAATGAGCAGTTCTTC.

V and J are TRBV20-1 and TRBJ2-1; 12 nucleotides agree with TRBD1. V lost 4 bases and J lost 10; bases outside the gene matches: 5. Germline lookup yields CDR1 DFQATT and CDR2 SNEGSKA (reference sequence). The CDR3 contains 13 residues. CDR3 sequence: CSAIKGTGGEQFF. The CDR3, as DNA: TGCAGTGCTATAAAGGGGACAGGGGGCGAGCAGTTCTTC.

This clonotype came up once. V and J are TRBV4-3 and TRBJ2-1; perhaps D is TRBD1 or TRBD2 (6 bases each). CDR1 LGHNA and CDR2 YSLEER come from the germline V gene. V was cut by 1 base and J by 0 bases, with 10 bases left in between. The CDR3 covers 16 residues. The CDR3 DNA reads as TGCGCCAGCAGCCAAGGGGGGGCCAGCTCCTACAATGAGCAGTTCTTC. Translated, it gives CASSQGGASSYNEQFF.

V gene TRBV4-2 combines with J gene TRBJ2-3; a weak D match, TRBD2 (5 bases). This CDR3 comprises 15 residues. The V gene's germline CDR1 is LGHNA and CDR2 YNFKEQ. The V end was cut by 0 bases, the J end by 1 base, with 8 bases between. Here the CDR3 DNA reads TGTGCCAGCAGCCAAGATAGGCGGGGCACAGATACGCAGTATTTT. Residues: CASSQDRRGTDTQYF.

This clonotype was seen a handful of times. CDR3 protein: CASSQAEKLFF. The CDR3 region has the DNA TGCGCCAGCAGCCAAGCTGAAAAACTGTTTTTT. V and J are TRBV4-1 and TRBJ1-4; no clear D. Germline V gene data show CDR1 as MGHRA and CDR2 as YSYEKL. This CDR3 has 11 amino acids. V lost 1 base and J 7 bases, leaving 1 base between the germline ends.

This chain links TRBV30 with TRBJ1-2, with D unclear. V was cut by 0 bases and J by 8 bases, with 10 bases left in between. There are 12 residues in the CDR3. Germline V gene sequence: CDR1 GTSNPN, CDR2 SVGIG (reference sequence). CDR3 protein: CAWSVGSPGYTF. In nucleotides, the CDR3 is TGTGCCTGGAGTGTAGGCAGCCCAGGCTACACCTTC.

V and J are TRBV4-3 and TRBJ2-7; D assignment may be TRBD1 or TRBD2 (5 bases each). Trimming took off 5 bases at V and 0 bases at J, with 20 bases between the two ends. CDR3 length equals 17 residues. Germline V gene lookup returns CDR1 LGHNA and CDR2 YSLEER. This chain's CDR3 is CASSTGTLSNPSYEQYF. The CDR3 coding sequence is TGCGCCAGCAGCACCGGGACGCTGTCAAACCCCTCCTACGAGCAGTACTTC.

Worth noting for this clonotype: This clone may be a read error of a much larger clone one base away. The CDR3 DNA reads as TGCAGTGCTAGTACTAGCGGGGAGGCCTCCATTCAGTACTTC. This gives the protein CSASTSGEASIQYF. This chain connects TRBV20-1 to TRBJ2-4; 10 bases align to TRBD2. Germline V gives CDR1 DFQATT, CDR2 SNEGSKA (reference sequence). The CDR3 sequence is 14 residues long. V gave up 3 bases and J gave up 9 bases; unmatched junction bases: 8.

This chain uses TRBV15 with TRBJ1-6, with D tentatively TRBD1 (5 bases). CDR1 LNHNV and CDR2 YYDKDF come from the germline V gene (reference sequence). Deletions cut 1 base from V and 8 bases from J, with 6 bases between. This CDR3 comprises 13 residues. CDR3 sequence (DNA): TGTGCCACCAGCAGAGCCAGGGATTCACCCCTCCACTTT. It codes for CATSRARDSPLHF.

The rearrangement links TRBV20-1 to TRBJ2-1, with TRBD2 matching over 13 bases. CDR1 and CDR2 from the germline V gene are DFQATT and SNEGSKA (reference sequence). The CDR3 length is 16 residues. The V segment lost 6 bases and the J segment 4 bases; nucleotides outside the gene matches: 9. The CDR3 protein is CSATLTSGGQYNEQFF. The CDR3 DNA follows: TGCAGTGCCACCTTGACTAGCGGGGGGCAGTACAATGAGCAGTTCTTC.

The chain employs TRBV10-3 and TRBJ2-3; 7 bases fit TRBD1. The V gene end was trimmed by 4 bases and the J gene end by 0 bases; junction bases not matched to a gene: 1. Per germline, CDR1 ENHRY and CDR2 SYGVKD. The CDR3 is made up of 14 amino acids. The CDR3 DNA reads TGTGCCATCAGTGTGACAGGGAGCACAGATACGCAGTATTTT. It translates to CAISVTGSTDTQYF.

This chain links TRBV18 with TRBJ2-1; unclear D gene. Germline lookup yields CDR1 KGHSH and CDR2 LQKENI. This CDR3 is 13 amino acids long. With 2 bases removed from V and 5 bases from J, the gap between germline ends came to 7 bases. CDR3 DNA: TGTGCCAGCTCACCATTCCAGGACAATGAGCAGTTCTTC. Translation: CASSPFQDNEQFF.

This clonotype was counted only a few times. V gene TRBV11-2 combines with J gene TRBJ2-1; 13 bases are shared with TRBD2. The junction had 5 bases not matched to a gene; V was cut back by 6 bases and J by 6 bases. The germline V gene has CDR1 SGHAT and CDR2 FQNNGV. There are 15 residues in the CDR3. The CDR3: CASRRGTSGTNEQFF. CDR3 DNA sequence: TGTGCCAGCAGACGCGGGACTAGCGGGACCAATGAGCAGTTCTTC.

The CDR3 DNA reads TGTGCCACCAGCGCTAGCCTCACTTACGAGCAGTACTTC. Encoded protein: CATSASLTYEQYF. The V and J genes are TRBV15 and TRBJ2-7; D is possibly TRBD2 (5 bases). The CDR3 covers 13 residues. Per the germline V gene, CDR1 is LNHNV and CDR2 is YYDKDF (reference sequence). V was cut by 5 bases and J by 4 bases, with 12 bases left in between.